The text below deals with one TCR beta chain. The source of the sample is a study of blood T cell repertoires in COVID-19. Study as a whole: The United States, Italy and Spain provided the acute and convalescent COVID-19 samples. From T cells, B-cell-depleted T cells, or PBMCs came the material, which was cDNA or gDNA.

Original processing notes: From reference gene primer amplification, estimates of nucleated cell counts were derived. The table came from immunoSEQ multiplex PCR; TCRdb's copy has only in-frame clones and leaves some out. V, J and clone size were drawn from that table, and D and trimming were deduced from the DNA. The repertoire holds around 30,000 clones, with around 90% as singletons. In germline, CDR1 is SGHTA, CDR2 FQGTGA. Between the trimmed V and J ends, which lost 2 bases and 0 bases, there was a span of 14 bases. The CDR3 covers 18 residues. The chain uses TRBV7-3 and TRBJ2-6; tentative D call: TRBD2 (6 bases). The sequenced sample was peripheral blood. This TCR came from a man in his fifties or sixties with active COVID-19. The CDR3 here is CASSLFPGAHSGANVLTF. In DNA, the CDR3 is TGTGCCAGCAGCTTATTCCCGGGAGCCCACTCTGGGGCCAACGTCCTGACTTTC.